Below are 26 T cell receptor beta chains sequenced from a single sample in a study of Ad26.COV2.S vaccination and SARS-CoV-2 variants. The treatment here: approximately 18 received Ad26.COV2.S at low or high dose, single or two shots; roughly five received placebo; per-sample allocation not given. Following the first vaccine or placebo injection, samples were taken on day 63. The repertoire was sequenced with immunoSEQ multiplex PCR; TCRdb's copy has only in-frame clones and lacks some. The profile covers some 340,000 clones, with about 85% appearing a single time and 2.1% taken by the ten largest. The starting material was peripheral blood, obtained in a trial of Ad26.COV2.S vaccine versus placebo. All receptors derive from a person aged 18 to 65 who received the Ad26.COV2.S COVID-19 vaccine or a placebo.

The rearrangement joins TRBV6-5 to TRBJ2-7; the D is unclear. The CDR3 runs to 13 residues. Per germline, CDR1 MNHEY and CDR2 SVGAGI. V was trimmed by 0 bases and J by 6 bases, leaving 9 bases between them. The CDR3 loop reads CASSYSLVSEQYF. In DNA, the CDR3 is TGTGCCAGCAGTTACTCACTGGTTTCCGAGCAGTACTTC.

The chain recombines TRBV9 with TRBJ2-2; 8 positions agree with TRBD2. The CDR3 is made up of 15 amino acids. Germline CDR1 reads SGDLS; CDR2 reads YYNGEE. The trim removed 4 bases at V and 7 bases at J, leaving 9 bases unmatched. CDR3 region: CASSKRGPPDGELFF. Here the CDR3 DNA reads TGTGCCAGCAGCAAGCGGGGGCCCCCTGACGGGGAGCTGTTTTTT.

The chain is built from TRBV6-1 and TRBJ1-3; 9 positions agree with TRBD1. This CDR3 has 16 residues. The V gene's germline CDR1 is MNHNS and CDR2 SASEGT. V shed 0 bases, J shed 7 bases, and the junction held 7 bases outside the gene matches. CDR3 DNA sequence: TGTGCCAGCAGTGAAGCCGGGACAGGGAAAGGGAACACCATATATTTT. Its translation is CASSEAGTGKGNTIYF.

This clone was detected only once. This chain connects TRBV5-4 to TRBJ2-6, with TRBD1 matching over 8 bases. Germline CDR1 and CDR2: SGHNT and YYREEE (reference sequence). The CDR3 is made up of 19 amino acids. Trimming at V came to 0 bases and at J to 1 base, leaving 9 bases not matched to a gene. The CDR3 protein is CASSLGLAGGLSGANVLTF. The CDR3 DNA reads TGTGCCAGCAGCTTGGGGTTGGCAGGGGGCTTGTCTGGGGCCAACGTCCTGACTTTC.

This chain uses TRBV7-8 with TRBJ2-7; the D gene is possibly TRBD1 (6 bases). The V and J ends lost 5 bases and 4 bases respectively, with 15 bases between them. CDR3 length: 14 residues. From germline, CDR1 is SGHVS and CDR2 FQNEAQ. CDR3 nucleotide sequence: TGTGCCAGCAGCCGCCGGGACACCATTTACGAGCAGTACTTC. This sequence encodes CASSRRDTIYEQYF.

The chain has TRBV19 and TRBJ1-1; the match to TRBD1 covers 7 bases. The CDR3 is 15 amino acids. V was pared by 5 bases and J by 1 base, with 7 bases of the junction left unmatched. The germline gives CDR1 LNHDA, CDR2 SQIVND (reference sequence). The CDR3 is CASSARQGANTEAFF. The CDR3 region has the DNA TGTGCCAGTAGTGCGCGACAGGGCGCGAACACTGAAGCTTTCTTT.

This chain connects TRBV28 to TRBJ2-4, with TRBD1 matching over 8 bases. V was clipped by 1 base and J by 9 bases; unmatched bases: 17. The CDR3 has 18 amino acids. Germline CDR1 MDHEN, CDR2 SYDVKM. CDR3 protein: CASSLSGSGQGARGIQYF. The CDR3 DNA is TGTGCCAGCAGTTTATCCGGATCAGGCCAGGGGGCGCGGGGCATTCAGTACTTC.

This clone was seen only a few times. The CDR3 here is CASTIGHLYEQYF. The CDR3 nucleotides are TGTGCCAGCACGATCGGGCACCTCTACGAGCAGTACTTC. The chain is built from TRBV28 and TRBJ2-7; D call uncertain. Between the trimmed V and J ends, which lost 7 bases and 3 bases, there was a span of 13 bases. Germline V gene data show CDR1 as MDHEN and CDR2 as SYDVKM. The CDR3 sequence is 13 residues long.

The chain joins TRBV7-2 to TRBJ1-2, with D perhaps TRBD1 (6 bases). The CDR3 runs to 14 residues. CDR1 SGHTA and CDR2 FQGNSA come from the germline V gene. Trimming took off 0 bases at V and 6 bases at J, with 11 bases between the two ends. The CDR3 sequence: CASSLAPNRDGYTF. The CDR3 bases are TGTGCCAGCAGCTTAGCCCCGAACAGGGATGGCTACACCTTC.

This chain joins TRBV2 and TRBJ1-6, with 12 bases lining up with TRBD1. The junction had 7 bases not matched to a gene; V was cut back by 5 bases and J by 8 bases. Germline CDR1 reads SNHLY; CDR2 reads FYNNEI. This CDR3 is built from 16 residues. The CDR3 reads CASSLLGTGGDSPLHF. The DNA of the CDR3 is TGTGCCAGCAGTCTATTAGGGACAGGGGGCGATTCACCCCTCCACTTT. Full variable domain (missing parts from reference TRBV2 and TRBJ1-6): EPEVTQTPSHQVTQMGQEVILRCVPISNHLYFYWYRQILGQKVEFLVSFYNNEISEKSEIFDDQFSVERPDGSNFTLKIRSTKLEDSAMYFCASSLLGTGGDSPLHFGNGTRLTVT.

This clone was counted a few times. CDR3 nucleotide sequence: TGTGCCAGCAGTTTCCGCGCGGGCTATGAGCAGTTCTTC. It translates to CASSFRAGYEQFF. The V and J genes are TRBV12-3 or TRBV12-4 and TRBJ2-1, with D perhaps TRBD2 (5 bases). This CDR3 spans 13 amino acids. Trimming removed 3 bases from V and 8 bases from J, with 11 bases in between.

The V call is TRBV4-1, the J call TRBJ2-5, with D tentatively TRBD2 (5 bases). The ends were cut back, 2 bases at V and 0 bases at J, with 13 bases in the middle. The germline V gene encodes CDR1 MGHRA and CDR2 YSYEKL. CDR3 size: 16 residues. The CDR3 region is CASSQRVGRDQETQYF. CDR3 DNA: TGCGCCAGCAGCCAAAGGGTTGGGCGGGACCAAGAGACCCAGTACTTC.

This chain's CDR3 is CASSGQTYNSPLHF. CDR3 DNA sequence: TGTGCCAGCTCCGGACAGACCTATAATTCACCCCTCCACTTT. The chain is built from TRBV11-2 and TRBJ1-6; D may be TRBD1 (6 bases). The CDR3 is 14 residues long. Trimming took off 8 bases at V and 2 bases at J, with 10 bases between the two ends. Germline CDR1 and CDR2: SGHAT and FQNNGV.

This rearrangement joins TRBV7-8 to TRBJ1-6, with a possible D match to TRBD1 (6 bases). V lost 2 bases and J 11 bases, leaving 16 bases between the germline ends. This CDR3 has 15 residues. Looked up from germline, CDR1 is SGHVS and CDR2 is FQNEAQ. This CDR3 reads CASSLTRGGRAPLHF. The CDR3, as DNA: TGTGCCAGCAGCTTAACGAGAGGGGGTCGGGCACCCCTCCACTTT.

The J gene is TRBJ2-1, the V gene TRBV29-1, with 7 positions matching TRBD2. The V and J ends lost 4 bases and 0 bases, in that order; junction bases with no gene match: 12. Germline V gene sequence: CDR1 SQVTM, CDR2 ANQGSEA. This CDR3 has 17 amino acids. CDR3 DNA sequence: TGCAGCGTTGCCCCCTGGAGCGGGGTAAGCTCCTACAATGAGCAGTTCTTC. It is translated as CSVAPWSGVSSYNEQFF.

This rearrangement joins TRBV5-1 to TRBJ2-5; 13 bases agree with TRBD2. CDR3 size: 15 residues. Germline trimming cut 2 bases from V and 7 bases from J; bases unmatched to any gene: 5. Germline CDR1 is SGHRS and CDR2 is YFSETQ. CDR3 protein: CASSLGLAGDGTQYF. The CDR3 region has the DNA TGCGCCAGCAGCTTAGGACTAGCGGGGGACGGGACCCAGTACTTC.

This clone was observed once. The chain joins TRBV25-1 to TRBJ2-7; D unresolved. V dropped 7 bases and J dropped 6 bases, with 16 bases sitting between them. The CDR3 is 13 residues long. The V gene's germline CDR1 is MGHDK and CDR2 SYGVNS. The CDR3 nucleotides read TGTGCCAGCATTCATGCGGCTAGTGGCGAGCAGTACTTC. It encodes CASIHAASGEQYF.

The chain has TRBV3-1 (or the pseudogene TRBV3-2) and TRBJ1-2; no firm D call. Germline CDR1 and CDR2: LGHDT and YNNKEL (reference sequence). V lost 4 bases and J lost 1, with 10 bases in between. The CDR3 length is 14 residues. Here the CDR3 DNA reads TGTGCCAGCAGCCCCCGCGGGGTTAACTATGGCTACACCTTC. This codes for CASSPRGVNYGYTF.

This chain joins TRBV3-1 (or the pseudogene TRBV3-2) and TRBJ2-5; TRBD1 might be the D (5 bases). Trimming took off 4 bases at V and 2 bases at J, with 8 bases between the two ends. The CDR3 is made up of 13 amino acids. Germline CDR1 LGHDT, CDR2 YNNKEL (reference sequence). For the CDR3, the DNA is TGTGCCAGCAGCCGGACAAAGCAAGAGACCCAGTACTTC. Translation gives CASSRTKQETQYF.

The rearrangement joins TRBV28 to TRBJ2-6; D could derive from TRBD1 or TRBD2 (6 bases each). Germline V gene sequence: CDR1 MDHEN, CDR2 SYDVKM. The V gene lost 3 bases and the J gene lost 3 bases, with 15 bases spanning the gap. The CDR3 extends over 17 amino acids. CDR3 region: CASSFWGASVGANVLTF. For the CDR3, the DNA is TGTGCCAGCAGTTTTTGGGGGGCGAGTGTTGGGGCCAACGTCCTGACTTTC.

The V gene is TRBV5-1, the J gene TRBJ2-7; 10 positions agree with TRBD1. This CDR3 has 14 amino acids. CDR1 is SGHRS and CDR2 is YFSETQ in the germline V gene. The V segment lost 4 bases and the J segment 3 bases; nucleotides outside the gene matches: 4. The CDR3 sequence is CASSPGTGDYEQYF. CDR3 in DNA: TGCGCCAGCAGCCCAGGGACAGGGGACTACGAGCAGTACTTC. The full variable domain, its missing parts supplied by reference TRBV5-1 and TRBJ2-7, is KAGVTQTPRYLIKTRGQQVTLSCSPISGHRSVSWYQQTPGQGLQFLFEYFSETQRNKGNFPGRFSGRQFSNSRSEMNVSTLELGDSALYLCASSPGTGDYEQYFGPGTRLTVT.

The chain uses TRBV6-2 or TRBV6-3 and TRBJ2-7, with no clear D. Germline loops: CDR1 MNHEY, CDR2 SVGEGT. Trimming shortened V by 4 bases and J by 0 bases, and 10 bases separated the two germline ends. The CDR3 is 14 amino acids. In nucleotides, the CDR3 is TGTGCCAGCAGTTTACCAGGATACTCCTACGAGCAGTACTTC. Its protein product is CASSLPGYSYEQYF.

CDR3: CASSAAGPFGGYEQYF. CDR3 DNA: TGTGCCAGCAGTGCCGCCGGGCCCTTCGGAGGGTACGAGCAGTACTTC. The chain uses TRBV6-1 and TRBJ2-7, with TRBD2 as a possible D gene (6 bases). The CDR3 is 16 residues long. V lost 4 bases and J 4 bases, leaving 20 bases between the germline ends. CDR1 and CDR2 from the germline V gene are MNHNS and SASEGT.

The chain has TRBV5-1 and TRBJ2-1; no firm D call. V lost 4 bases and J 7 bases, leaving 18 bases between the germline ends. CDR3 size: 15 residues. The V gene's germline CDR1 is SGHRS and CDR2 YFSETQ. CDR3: CASSPPAGDKNEQFF. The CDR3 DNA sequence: TGCGCCAGCAGCCCCCCGGCAGGCGATAAGAATGAGCAGTTCTTC.

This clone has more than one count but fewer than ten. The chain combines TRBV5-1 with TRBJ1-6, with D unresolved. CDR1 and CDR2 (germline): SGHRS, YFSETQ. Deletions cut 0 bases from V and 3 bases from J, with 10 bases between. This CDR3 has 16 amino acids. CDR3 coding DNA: TGCGCCAGCAGCTTGGGCGACGCGCTCTATAATTCACCCCTCCACTTT. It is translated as CASSLGDALYNSPLHF. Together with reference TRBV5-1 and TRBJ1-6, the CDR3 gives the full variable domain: KAGVTQTPRYLIKTRGQQVTLSCSPISGHRSVSWYQQTPGQGLQFLFEYFSETQRNKGNFPGRFSGRQFSNSRSEMNVSTLELGDSALYLCASSLGDALYNSPLHFGNGTRLTVT.

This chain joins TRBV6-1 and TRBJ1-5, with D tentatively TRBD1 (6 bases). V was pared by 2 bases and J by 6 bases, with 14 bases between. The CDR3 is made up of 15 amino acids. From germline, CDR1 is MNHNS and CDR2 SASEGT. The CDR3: CASSEQQGMGQPQHF. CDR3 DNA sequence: TGTGCCAGCAGTGAACAACAGGGAATGGGTCAGCCCCAGCATTTT.